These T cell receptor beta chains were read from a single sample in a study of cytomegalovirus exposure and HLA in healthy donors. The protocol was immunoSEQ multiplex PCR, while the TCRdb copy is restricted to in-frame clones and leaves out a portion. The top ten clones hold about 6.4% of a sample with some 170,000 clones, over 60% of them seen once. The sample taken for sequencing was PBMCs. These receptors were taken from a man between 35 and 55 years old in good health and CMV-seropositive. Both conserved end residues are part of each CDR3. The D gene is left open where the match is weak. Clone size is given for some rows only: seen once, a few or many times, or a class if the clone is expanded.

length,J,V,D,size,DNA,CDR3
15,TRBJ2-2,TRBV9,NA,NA,TGTGCCAGCAGCTACGGGACACCGAACACCGCGGAGCTGTTTTTT,CASSYGTPNTAELFF
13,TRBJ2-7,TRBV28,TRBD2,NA,TGTGCCAGCAGTCTAGCGGGACCTACGAAGCAGTACTTC,CASSLAGPTKQYF
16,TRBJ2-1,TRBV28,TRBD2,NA,TGTGCCAGCAGTTTAAGGACTAGCGGGGAATACAATGAGCAGTTCTTC,CASSLRTSGEYNEQFF
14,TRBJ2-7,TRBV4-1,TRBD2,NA,TGCGCCAGCAGCCAATCGTGGACTAGCGTCGAGCAGTACTTC,CASSQSWTSVEQYF
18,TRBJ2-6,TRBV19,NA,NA,TGTGCCAGTAGTTCCCGTATCGCGACTATCCCTGGGGCCAACGTCCTGACTTTC,CASSSRIATIPGANVLTF
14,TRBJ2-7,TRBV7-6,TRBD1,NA,TGTGCCAGCAGCTTCAGGACAGGGGATTCCGAGCAGTACTTC,CASSFRTGDSEQYF
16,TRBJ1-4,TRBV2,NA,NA,TGTGCCAGCAGGGCCGGGCCCCGGGGAGCTAATGAAAAACTGTTTTTT,CASRAGPRGANEKLFF
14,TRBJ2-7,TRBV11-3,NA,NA,TGTGCCAGCAGCTACCGCAGGGCGAATTACGAGCAGTACTTC,CASSYRRANYEQYF
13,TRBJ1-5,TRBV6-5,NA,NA,TGTGCCAGCAGTTACACAGTAGGCCAGCCCCAGCATTTT,CASSYTVGQPQHF
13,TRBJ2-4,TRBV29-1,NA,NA,TGCAGCGTTGAAATGACAGGAGGTGGCAGTCAGTACTTC,CSVEMTGGGSQYF
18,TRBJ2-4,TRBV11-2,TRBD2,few,TGTGCCAGCAGCTTAGTGGGACTAGCGGGACTAGCCAAAAACATTCAGTACTTC,CASSLVGLAGLAKNIQYF
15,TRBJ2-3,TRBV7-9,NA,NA,TGTGCCAGCAGCCCAGGGTGGGGGGGCACAGATACGCAGTATTTT,CASSPGWGGTDTQYF
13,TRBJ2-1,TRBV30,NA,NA,TGTGCCGGAGCCGCGAGCACCTACAATGAGCAGTTCTTC,CAGAASTYNEQFF
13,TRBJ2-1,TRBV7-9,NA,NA,TGTGCCAGCAGCTGGACTGGTTACAATGAGCAGTTCTTC,CASSWTGYNEQFF
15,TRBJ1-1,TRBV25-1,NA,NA,TGTGCCAGCAGTCCCGGTCAGGGGTCCTACACTGAAGCTTTCTTT,CASSPGQGSYTEAFF
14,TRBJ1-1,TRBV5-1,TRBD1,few,TGCGCCAGCAGCTCACAGGGGTGGGACACTGAAGCTTTCTTT,CASSSQGWDTEAFF
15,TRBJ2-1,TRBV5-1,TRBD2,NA,TGCGCCAGCAGGCCTAGCGGGAGCCAATACAATGAGCAGTTCTTC,CASRPSGSQYNEQFF
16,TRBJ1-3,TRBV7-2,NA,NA,TGTGCCAGCAGCTTAGGGCCCGGGAGGTCTGGAAACACCATATATTTT,CASSLGPGRSGNTIYF
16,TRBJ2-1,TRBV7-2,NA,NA,TGTGCCAGCAGCTTAGAGGTGGCTAGCTCCTACAATGAGCAGTTCTTC,CASSLEVASSYNEQFF
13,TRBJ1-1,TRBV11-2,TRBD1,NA,TGTGCCAGCAGCTACAGGGGGAACACTGAAGCTTTCTTT,CASSYRGNTEAFF
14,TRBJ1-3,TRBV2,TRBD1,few,TGTGCCAGCAGGGCGGACAGGGCTGGAAACACCATATATTTT,CASRADRAGNTIYF
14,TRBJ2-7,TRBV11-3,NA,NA,TGTGCCAGCAGCTCCCGGGGAGGAAACCCAGAGCAGTACTTC,CASSSRGGNPEQYF
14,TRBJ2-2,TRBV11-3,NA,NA,TGTGCCAGCAGCTTAGACAGGAACGACGGGGAGCTGTTTTTT,CASSLDRNDGELFF
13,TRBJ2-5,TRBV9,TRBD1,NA,TGTGCCAGCAGCGGACAGGGGGCGGGGACCCAGTACTTC,CASSGQGAGTQYF
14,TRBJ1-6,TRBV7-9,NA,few,TGTGCCAGCAGCTCAAGCGGACGTAATTCACCCCTCCACTTT,CASSSSGRNSPLHF
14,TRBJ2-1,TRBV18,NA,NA,TGTGCCAGCTCACCACTAGGGGACTACAATGAGCAGTTCTTC,CASSPLGDYNEQFF
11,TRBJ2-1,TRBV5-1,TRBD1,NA,TGCGCCAGCAGCGACCGGGACAGGCAGTTCTTC,CASSDRDRQFF
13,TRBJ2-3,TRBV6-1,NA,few,TGTGCCAGCAGTGAGGGACTTTCGGATACGCAGTATTTT,CASSEGLSDTQYF
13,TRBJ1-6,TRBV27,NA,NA,TGTGCCAGCAGTCCTAGCACCCAGGCACCCCTCCACTTT,CASSPSTQAPLHF
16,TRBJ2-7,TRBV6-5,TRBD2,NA,TGTGCCAGCAGTTCCCCAGGGACTAGCGGGCTCTACGAGCAGTACTTC,CASSSPGTSGLYEQYF
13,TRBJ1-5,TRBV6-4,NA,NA,TGTGCCAGCAGTGACAGGCCTGGGGCGCCCCAGCATTTT,CASSDRPGAPQHF
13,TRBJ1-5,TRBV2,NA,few,TGTGCCAGCAGGAACAGTGGTAATCAGCCCCAGCATTTT,CASRNSGNQPQHF
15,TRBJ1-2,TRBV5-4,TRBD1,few,TGTGCCAGCACCCGGGGAGGGGGACAGGACTATGGCTACACCTTC,CASTRGGGQDYGYTF
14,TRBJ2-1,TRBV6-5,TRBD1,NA,TGTGCCAGCAGTTATGCAACAGGGGACGGTGAGCAGTTCTTC,CASSYATGDGEQFF